A single sample gave rise to the 11 T cell receptor beta chains below, sequenced in a study of T cells in Graves' hyperthyroidism and ophthalmopathy. TCR beta CDR3 regions were amplified from RNA transcripts. When the TCR CDR3 underwent first-round RT-PCR, the HTBI primer set was used. TCRdb recomputed calls from the multiplex PCR reads with MiXCR, one row per CDR3 protein. This repertoire shows 90,000 to 120,000 distinct CDR3 sequences, approximately 15% found once; its top ten account for 35% to 45%. Sequenced input: blood. These receptors were taken from a woman aged 45-65 years with Graves' hyperthyroidism.

This clonotype was seen at least ten times. The genes are TRBV5-4 and TRBJ1-1; TRBD1 is a possible D gene (5 bases). Deletions cut 2 bases from V and 5 bases from J, with 16 bases between. The CDR3 contains 15 residues. Per the germline V gene, CDR1 is SGHNT and CDR2 is YYREEE (reference sequence). The CDR3 coding sequence is TGTGCCAGCAGCTTCCCTCTGGGGGGGGGAACTGAAGCTTTCTTT. This codes for CASSFPLGGGTEAFF.

This clonotype showed up just once. The chain is built from TRBV28 and TRBJ2-3; 15 positions match TRBD2. Germline V gives CDR1 MDHEN, CDR2 SYDVKM. The CDR3 is 17 amino acids. Unmatched junction bases numbered 3, after V lost 5 bases and J lost 0 bases. CDR3 bases: TGTGCCAGCAGTGGGACTAGCGGGAGGCCTAGCACAGATACGCAGTATTTT. Translation: CASSGTSGRPSTDTQYF.

This clonotype was recorded many times. This chain uses TRBV18 with TRBJ2-1, with TRBD2 identical over 9 bases. Per germline, CDR1 KGHSH and CDR2 LQKENI. The V and J ends lost 2 bases and 4 bases, in that order; junction bases with no gene match: 6. CDR3 length: 16 residues. The CDR3: CASSPRLAGIYNEQFF. The CDR3 nucleotides read TGTGCCAGCTCACCAAGGCTAGCGGGAATATACAATGAGCAGTTCTTC.

This clonotype was recorded at least ten times. The genes are TRBV20-1 and TRBJ2-5, with D possibly being TRBD2 (5 bases). The V gene's germline CDR1 is DFQATT and CDR2 SNEGSKA (reference sequence). V was trimmed by 5 bases and J by 1 base, leaving 17 bases between them. The CDR3 sequence is 15 residues long. CDR3 in amino acids: CSAREEADIQETQYF. CDR3 DNA: TGCAGTGCTCGCGAGGAGGCGGATATCCAAGAGACCCAGTACTTC.

This clonotype was recorded at least ten times. The rearrangement links TRBV12-3 or TRBV12-4 to TRBJ2-7; possible D gene TRBD1, 5 bases. This CDR3 has 13 amino acids. Trimming took 6 bases from V and 3 from J, leaving 12 bases between them. CDR3 in amino acids: CASSPPGLYEQYF. In DNA, the CDR3 is TGTGCCAGCAGCCCCCCAGGGCTCTACGAGCAGTACTTC.

This clonotype was detected a few times. The V gene is TRBV19, the J gene TRBJ2-2; D gene unclear. The V gene lost 3 bases and the J gene lost 5 bases, with 4 bases spanning the gap. Germline V lookup: CDR1 LNHDA, CDR2 SQIVND (reference sequence). The CDR3 is 12 residues long. CDR3 region: CASSMVTGELFF. CDR3 DNA sequence: TGTGCCAGTAGTATGGTGACCGGGGAGCTGTTTTTT.

The J gene is TRBJ1-4, the V gene TRBV19, with no clear D. CDR3 size: 16 residues. The germline CDR1 and CDR2 sequences are LNHDA and SQIVND (reference sequence). The ends were cut back, 3 bases at V and 0 bases at J, with 11 bases in the middle. CDR3 amino acids: CASSILQEATNEKLFF. CDR3 DNA sequence: TGTGCCAGTAGTATCCTCCAGGAAGCAACTAATGAAAAACTGTTTTTT.

This clonotype was recorded many times. The rearrangement joins TRBV5-1 to TRBJ1-1; D is unresolved. This CDR3 contains 14 residues. V lost 0 bases and J lost 2, with 8 bases in between. Germline V gene lookup returns CDR1 SGHRS and CDR2 YFSETQ. As DNA, the CDR3 is TGCGCCAGCAGCTTGGGACCCTCAAACACTGAAGCTTTCTTT. This translates into CASSLGPSNTEAFF.

The gene calls are TRBV5-6 and TRBJ1-2, with D maybe TRBD1 (6 bases). V was cut by 4 bases and J by 2 bases, with 12 bases left in between. Germline V gene data show CDR1 as SGHDT and CDR2 as YYEEEE. This CDR3 region has 14 residues. The CDR3 DNA reads TGTGCCAGCAGCCTGGGGACACTGAACTATGGCTACACCTTC. This translates into CASSLGTLNYGYTF.

In this sample, this clonotype turned up a few times. J is TRBJ1-4 and V is TRBV5-5; maybe TRBD1 (5 bases). The CDR3 totals 14 residues. Germline V CDR1 and CDR2: SGHKS, YYEKEE (reference sequence). Trimming left V 0 bases short and J 7 bases short, with 10 bases between. This CDR3 reads CASSLEWGSEKLFF. DNA of the CDR3: TGTGCCAGCAGCTTGGAATGGGGGAGTGAAAAACTGTTTTTT.

This clonotype was observed at least ten times. J is TRBJ2-6 and V is TRBV29-1; D uncertain. The CDR3 loop spans 15 amino acids. The germline V gene encodes CDR1 SQVTM and CDR2 ANQGSEA. V dropped 3 bases and J dropped 0 bases, with 9 bases sitting between them. The CDR3 nucleotides are TGCAGCGTTGATCAGGTTGGCTCTGGGGCCAACGTCCTGACTTTC. Translating it yields CSVDQVGSGANVLTF.